A single sample is the source of the 13 T cell receptor beta chains below, sequenced in a study of response to subunit inactivated influenza vaccine. TCRdb independently ran MiXCR on the RT-PCR reads; one entry per CDR3 protein. Here the sample spans around 570,000 distinct CDR3 sequences, 11% being singletons. These data were likewise used in another study, on T cells expressing NK-cell markers. That investigation notes: Synthesis of TCR beta cDNA relied on 5'RACE template switching carrying UMIs.

Sequenced material: PBMCs from blood, taken on the day of vaccination. Every receptor here comes from a man aged 50 or older who received an inactivated influenza vaccine.

J is TRBJ2-7 and V is TRBV4-1; 13 nucleotides match TRBD2. This CDR3 is built from 16 residues. Germline CDR1 MGHRA, CDR2 YSYEKL. With 2 bases clipped from V and 3 bases from J, the junction kept 4 bases outside the gene matches. DNA for the CDR3: TGCGCCAGCAGCCAAAAGACTAGCGGGGGGATCTACGAGCAGTACTTC. Protein sequence: CASSQKTSGGIYEQYF.

Regarding this clonotype: One junction end disagrees with the germline gene, perhaps due to a read error. In nucleotides, the CDR3 is TGCGCCAGCAGCTTCGGCTCGGGCGAGGAGGGTGAACACTTC. It yields the protein CASSFGSGEEGEHF. V is TRBV5-1 and J is TRBJ2-7; possibly TRBD2 for D (6 bases). The CDR3 sequence is 14 residues long. Germline V CDR1 and CDR2: SGHRS, YFSETQ.

A few counts support this clonotype. At one end the junction does not follow the germline gene, possibly because of a read error. The chain links TRBV3-1 to TRBJ2-7, with TRBD2 matching 12 bases. The CDR3 is 14 amino acids. Per the germline V gene, CDR1 is LGHDT and CDR2 is YNNKEL (reference sequence). CDR3 in DNA: TGTGCCAGCAGCCAAGATGTTGGGACTAGCGGGCCAACGTTC. Protein sequence: CASSQDVGTSGPTF.

The table lists this clonotype with a few counts. The chain uses TRBV9 and TRBJ2-3; a possible D gene is TRBD2 (6 bases). The CDR3 contains 15 residues. V was shortened by 0 bases and J by 4 bases, with 12 bases between the two germline ends. Germline V gene lookup returns CDR1 SGDLS and CDR2 YYNGEE. The CDR3 protein is CASSVEVGRSDTQYF. In DNA, the CDR3 is TGTGCCAGCAGCGTAGAAGTGGGGAGGTCAGATACGCAGTATTTT.

V usage is TRBV25-1 and J usage is TRBJ2-2; 11 positions agree with TRBD2. Trimming took 3 bases from V and 1 from J; bases not matched to a gene: 10. This CDR3 is 19 amino acids long. Germline values: CDR1 MGHDK, CDR2 SYGVNS. The CDR3 DNA sequence: TGTGCCAGCAGTGATACCCCCGGGACTAGCGGAATGAACACCGGGGAGCTGTTTTTT. This translates into CASSDTPGTSGMNTGELFF. The full variable domain, its missing parts supplied by reference TRBV25-1 and TRBJ2-2, is EADIYQTPRYLVIGTGKKITLECSQTMGHDKMYWYQQDPGMELHLIHYSYGVNSTEKGDLSSESTVSRIRTEHFPLTLESARPSHTSQYLCASSDTPGTSGMNTGELFFGEGSRLTVL.

V is TRBV9 and J is TRBJ2-3, with 7 bases identical to TRBD2. CDR1 is SGDLS and CDR2 is YYNGEE in the germline V gene. The trim removed 0 bases at V and 6 bases at J, leaving 13 bases unmatched. The CDR3 length is 17 residues. The CDR3 reads CASSVGGRGRGYDTQYF. Written as DNA, the CDR3 is TGTGCCAGCAGCGTAGGAGGGCGCGGGAGAGGATATGATACGCAGTATTTT. Full variable domain (outside the CDR3, taken from reference TRBV9 and TRBJ2-3): DSGVTQTPKHLITATGQRVTLRCSPRSGDLSVYWYQQSLDQGLQFLIQYYNGEERAKGNILERFSAQQFPDLHSELNLSSLELGDSALYFCASSVGGRGRGYDTQYFGPGTRLTVL.

The V call is TRBV20-1, the J call TRBJ2-5; D is possibly TRBD1 or TRBD2 (7 bases each). The CDR3 is 14 amino acids. Germline values: CDR1 DFQATT, CDR2 SNEGSKA (reference sequence). Between the trimmed V and J ends, which lost 1 base and 5 bases, there was a span of 14 bases. CDR3 bases: TGCAGTGCTAGAGCCGGGACAGCGGGGGAGACCCAGTACTTC. Translating it yields CSARAGTAGETQYF.

The rearrangement joins TRBV5-1 to TRBJ2-1, with TRBD2 as a possible D gene (6 bases). Germline CDR1 reads SGHRS; CDR2 reads YFSETQ. The V end was cut by 4 bases, the J end by 3 bases, with 14 bases between. This CDR3 is 15 amino acids long. In DNA form, the CDR3 reads TGCGCCAGCAGCATCTCCGGGACTGGCTACAATGAGCAGTTCTTC. Translating it yields CASSISGTGYNEQFF.

CDR3 in amino acids: CASGGHGRQAFF. CDR3 sequence (DNA): TGTGCCAGCGGAGGTCACGGGAGACAAGCTTTCTTT. This chain links TRBV28 with TRBJ1-1; D not resolved. The length of the CDR3 is 12 residues. Looked up from germline, CDR1 is MDHEN and CDR2 is SYDVKM. Trimming cost V 8 bases and J 9 bases, with 16 bases left between them. Together with reference TRBV28 and TRBJ1-1, the CDR3 gives the full variable domain: DVKVTQSSRYLVKRTGEKVFLECVQDMDHENMFWYRQDPGLGLRLIYFSYDVKMKEKGDIPEGYSVSREKKERFSLILESASTNQTSMYLCASGGHGRQAFFGQGTRLTVV.

This clonotype was seen a handful of times. V and J are TRBV4-3 and TRBJ1-1; D may be TRBD1 (5 bases). Germline loops: CDR1 LGHNA, CDR2 YSLEER. The CDR3 extends over 16 amino acids. Trimming removed 0 bases from V and 4 bases from J, with 15 bases in between. As DNA, the CDR3 is TGCGCCAGCAGCCAAGATACCCGGGGCCGGGGCACTGAAGCTTTCTTT. Protein product: CASSQDTRGRGTEAFF.

Only a few counts were recorded for this clonotype. The CDR3 bases are TGCAGTGCTCGGCCTAGCGGGAGGATCTACGAGCAGTACTTC. The encoded protein is CSARPSGRIYEQYF. The V gene is TRBV20-1, the J gene TRBJ2-7; the match to TRBD2 covers 11 bases. This CDR3 is 14 amino acids long. J was trimmed by 3 bases and V by 5 bases; bases with no gene match: 6. Germline V gives CDR1 DFQATT, CDR2 SNEGSKA (reference sequence).

The chain carries TRBV7-8 and TRBJ2-1, with TRBD2 matching over 13 bases. Germline V gives CDR1 SGHVS, CDR2 FQNEAQ. V trimming: 5 bases; J trimming: 9 bases; junction bases outside the gene matches: 7. The CDR3 has 15 residues. The CDR3 spells CASSRTSGRAGEQFF. As DNA, the CDR3 is TGTGCCAGCAGCCGAACTAGCGGGAGGGCAGGTGAGCAGTTCTTC.

There are many counts of this clonotype. This chain links TRBV7-3 with TRBJ2-2; no reliable D call. Germline V CDR1 and CDR2: SGHTA, FQGTGA. The CDR3 has 12 amino acids. V dropped 3 bases and J dropped 6 bases, with 5 bases sitting between them. CDR3 in DNA: TGTGCCAGCAGCTTTCTCTCCGGGGAGCTGTTTTTT. Amino acids: CASSFLSGELFF.